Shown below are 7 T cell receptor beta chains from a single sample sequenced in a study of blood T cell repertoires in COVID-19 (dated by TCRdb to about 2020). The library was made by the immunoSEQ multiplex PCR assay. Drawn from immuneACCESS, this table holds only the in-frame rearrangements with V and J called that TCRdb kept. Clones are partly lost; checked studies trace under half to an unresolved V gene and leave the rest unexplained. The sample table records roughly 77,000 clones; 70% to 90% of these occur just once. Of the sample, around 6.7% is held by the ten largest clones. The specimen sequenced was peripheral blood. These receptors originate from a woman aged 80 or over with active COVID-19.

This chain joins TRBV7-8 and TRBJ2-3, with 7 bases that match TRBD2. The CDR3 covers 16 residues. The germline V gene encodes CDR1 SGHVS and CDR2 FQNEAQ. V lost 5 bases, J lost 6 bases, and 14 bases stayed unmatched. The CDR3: CASSMHGRPSADTQYF. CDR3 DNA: TGTGCCAGCAGCATGCACGGGAGGCCAAGCGCGGATACGCAGTATTTT.

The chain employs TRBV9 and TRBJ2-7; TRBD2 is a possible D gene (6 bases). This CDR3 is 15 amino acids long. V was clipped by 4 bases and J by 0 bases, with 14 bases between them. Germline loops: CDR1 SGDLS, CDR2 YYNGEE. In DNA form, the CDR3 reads TGTGCCAGCAGCCCCGGGACTCGTATCTCCTACGAGCAGTACTTC. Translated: CASSPGTRISYEQYF.

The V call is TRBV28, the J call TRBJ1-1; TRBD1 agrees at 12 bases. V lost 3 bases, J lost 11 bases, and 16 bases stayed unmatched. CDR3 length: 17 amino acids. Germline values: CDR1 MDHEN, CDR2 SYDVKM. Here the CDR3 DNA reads TGTGCCAGCAGTTTTGGATCGACCGGGACAGGGGGCCTTTGGGCTTTCTTT. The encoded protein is CASSFGSTGTGGLWAFF.

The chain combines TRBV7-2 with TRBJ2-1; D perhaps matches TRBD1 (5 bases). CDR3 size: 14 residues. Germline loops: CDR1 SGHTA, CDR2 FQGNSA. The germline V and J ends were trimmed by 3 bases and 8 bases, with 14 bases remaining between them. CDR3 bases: TGTGCCAGCAGCTTTGGACATATGGTCGATGAGCAGTTCTTC. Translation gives CASSFGHMVDEQFF.

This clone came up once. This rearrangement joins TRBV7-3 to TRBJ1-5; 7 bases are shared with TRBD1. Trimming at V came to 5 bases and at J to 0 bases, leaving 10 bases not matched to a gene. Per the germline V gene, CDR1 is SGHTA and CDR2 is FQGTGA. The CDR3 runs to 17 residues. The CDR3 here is CASSGRNRGRSNQPQHF. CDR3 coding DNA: TGTGCCAGCAGCGGAAGAAACAGGGGCCGTAGCAATCAGCCCCAGCATTTT.

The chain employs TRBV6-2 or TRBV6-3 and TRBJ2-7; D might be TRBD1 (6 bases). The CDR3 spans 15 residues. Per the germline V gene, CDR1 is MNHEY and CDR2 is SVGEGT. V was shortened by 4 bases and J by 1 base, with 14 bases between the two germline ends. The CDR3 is CASSSPGVGSYEQYF. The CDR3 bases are TGTGCCAGCAGTTCCCCAGGGGTTGGGTCCTACGAGCAGTACTTC.

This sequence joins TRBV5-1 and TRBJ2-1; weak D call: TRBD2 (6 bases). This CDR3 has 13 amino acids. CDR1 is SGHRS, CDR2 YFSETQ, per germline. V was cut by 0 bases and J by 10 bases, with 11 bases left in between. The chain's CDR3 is CASSLGGEDEQFF. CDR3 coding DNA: TGCGCCAGCAGCTTGGGCGGGGAGGACGAGCAGTTCTTC. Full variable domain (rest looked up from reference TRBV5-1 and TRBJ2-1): KAGVTQTPRYLIKTRGQQVTLSCSPISGHRSVSWYQQTPGQGLQFLFEYFSETQRNKGNFPGRFSGRQFSNSRSEMNVSTLELGDSALYLCASSLGGEDEQFFGPGTRLTVL.